This T cell receptor (beta chain) was recorded in a study of blood T cell repertoires in COVID-19 (dated by TCRdb to 2019 to 2021). Notes on the research overall: Collaborator samples came from the United States, Italy and Spain and covered acute and convalescent phases of COVID-19. HLA class I and class II types, where available, came from metadata supplied by the sample provider rather than from assay-based typing. The repertoires were released in a freely available public database meant as a resource for research on the immune response to SARS-CoV-2. The prospective study material was composed of cDNA or gDNA derived from T cells, B-cell-depleted T cells, or PBMCs. Samples were obtained from the ongoing ImmuneRACE study (first 160 participants) and from 1,200 or so subjects provided by 6 global collaborators. Nearly every sample came with metadata listing a de-identified subject ID, COVID-19 status, age in years and sex. The dataset comprised deeply sampled blood TCRbeta repertoires from subjects exposed to, actively infected with, or recovered from COVID-19. The paper as a whole reports these results and caveats: The amount of clinical and demographic metadata varied by source and participant and was provided uncurated.

In regard to this clone: It has no known antigen specificity. Within one base of it there is no much larger clone, and no base qualities were kept.

TCRbeta CDR3 regions were amplified from genomic DNA by means of the immunoSEQ Assay, a bias-controlled multiplex PCR. On the study's bioinformatics: The number of nucleated cells in each sample was estimated from the amplification of reference gene primers within the assay. To quantify the absolute abundance of each unique TCRbeta CDR3 rearrangement, sequence reads were collapsed and filtered. Productive Simpson clonality was computed per sample as the square root of Simpson's diversity index over productive rearrangements. What TCRdb holds here is the immuneACCESS table cut down to in-frame rearrangements. Part of the clones is not present; checked against another copy, under half of the missing clones reflect an unresolved V gene, and the others are unexplained. V and J calls and clone size are given by that table; D and trimming were obtained from the DNA. The sample contains about 140,000 clones, approximately 87% of them found a single time. 3.5% to 5.5% of the sample is taken by the ten largest.

Collaborating institutions collected whole blood in K2EDTA tubes following their own protocols. Collaborator samples were shipped for TCRbeta analysis as frozen whole blood, isolated PBMCs, or DNA extracted from either sample type. The germline V gene (reference sequence) sets CDR1 to DFQATT and CDR2 to SNEGSKA. The V end loses 6 bases and the J end loses 5 bases, and a stretch of 10 bases separates them. Including the terminal cysteine and phenylalanine, the CDR3 comprises 11 residues. This entry keeps only the CDR3 DNA: 33 bases, framed from base 1. The rearranged segments are TRBV20-1 and TRBJ1-1; the D gene lacks a confident call. The TCR was taken from a woman aged 35 to 49 with acute or convalescent COVID-19. The sample was peripheral blood. CDR3 region: CSATRGTEAFF. The nucleotide sequence reads TGCAGTGCGACCCGGGGAACTGAAGCTTTCTTT.